These 2 T cell receptor beta chains share one sample of origin, sequenced in a study of T cell clonality in common variable immunodeficiency. Produced via immunoSEQ multiplex PCR; TCRdb's table is partial and in-frame only. This sample has around 30,000 clones, each found more than once. The sequencing input was peripheral blood mononuclear cells. The receptors originated from a person aged 18 to 75 in good health.

In its sample, this clone was seen many times. The CDR3 end lies 3 residues beyond the end of the read and is filled in from the germline J gene. The V call is TRBV12-3 or TRBV12-4, the J call TRBJ2-7; 12 nucleotides line up with TRBD2. The V and J ends lost 5 bases and 4 bases, in that order; junction bases with no gene match: 6. CDR3 size: 15 residues. The CDR3 sequence is CASSPRLAGEYEQYF. Partial CDR3 DNA: TGTGCCAGCAGTCCGCGACTAGCGGGAGAGTACGAG.

In this sample, this clone turned up many times. The DNA ends 3 residues before the CDR3 does, and the rest of the CDR3 is filled in from the germline J gene. The chain has TRBV29-1 and TRBJ2-7; the match to TRBD1 covers 7 bases. The CDR3 contains 13 residues. Germline lookup yields CDR1 SQVTM and CDR2 ANQGSEA. Trimming cost V 5 bases and J 5 bases; bases outside gene matches: 9. CDR3 sequence: CSVKTGNFNEQYF. Partial CDR3 DNA: TGCAGCGTTAAGACAGGGAATTTTAACGAG.